These 27 T cell receptor beta chains originate from one sample sequenced in a study of cytomegalovirus exposure and HLA in healthy donors. PCR employed 60 Vbeta and 13 Jbeta primers. Sequencing was performed with immunoSEQ multiplex PCR; in TCRdb, only in-frame clones are kept and a portion is missing. The table has about 160,000 clones, nearly 80% seen once. What was sequenced was PBMCs. The receptors shown here come from a woman between 45 and 60 years old in good health and CMV-seropositive.

This clone appeared a few times. The rearrangement joins TRBV6-5 to TRBJ1-2; a weak D match, TRBD1 (6 bases). The CDR3 totals 14 residues. Germline loops: CDR1 MNHEY, CDR2 SVGAGI. V dropped 6 bases and J dropped 6 bases, with 17 bases sitting between them. This CDR3 reads CASREVVGADGYTF. The CDR3 nucleotides read TGTGCCAGCAGGGAAGTGGTGGGGGCAGATGGCTACACCTTC.

The chain recombines TRBV15 with TRBJ1-1, with D possibly TRBD1 on 6 matching bases. The CDR3 runs 14 residues. V dropped 3 bases and J dropped 1 base, with 9 bases sitting between them. From germline, CDR1 is LNHNV and CDR2 YYDKDF (reference sequence). DNA of the CDR3: TGTGCCACCAGCAGGGGGGCGGCGAACACTGAAGCTTTCTTT. Translation: CATSRGAANTEAFF.

The rearrangement uses TRBV7-2 and TRBJ1-1; D is possibly TRBD1 (6 bases). Germline lookup yields CDR1 SGHTA and CDR2 FQGNSA. CDR3 size: 17 residues. Trimming shortened V by 4 bases and J by 1 base, and 19 bases separated the two germline ends. DNA of the CDR3: TGTGCCAGCAGCTCTCGAAGAGGGGCAGGGGAGAACACTGAAGCTTTCTTT. Its protein is CASSSRRGAGENTEAFF.

V and J are TRBV27 and TRBJ2-3; D is undetermined. The V end lost 2 bases, the J end lost 0 bases, and 15 bases lay between the germline ends. The germline V gene encodes CDR1 MNHEY and CDR2 SMNVEV (reference sequence). The CDR3 is made up of 17 amino acids. The CDR3 DNA is TGTGCCAGCAGTTTAGTTCTTACGAGCACTAGCACAGATACGCAGTATTTT. This codes for CASSLVLTSTSTDTQYF.

The chain joins TRBV30 to TRBJ2-5, with TRBD1 as a possible D gene (6 bases). V was shortened by 5 bases and J by 1 base, with 14 bases between the two germline ends. This CDR3 comprises 14 residues. Germline V lookup: CDR1 GTSNPN, CDR2 SVGIG (reference sequence). The CDR3 nucleotides are TGTGCCTGGTCTCGAACAGGGACCCAAGAGACCCAGTACTTC. Amino acid sequence: CAWSRTGTQETQYF.

The J gene is TRBJ2-5, the V gene TRBV19; 12 bases are shared with TRBD2. Per the germline V gene, CDR1 is LNHDA and CDR2 is SQIVND (reference sequence). Germline trimming cut 5 bases from V and 2 bases from J; bases unmatched to any gene: 6. This CDR3 has 16 amino acids. The CDR3 sequence: CASSARLAGDQETQYF. The DNA for the CDR3 is TGTGCCAGTAGTGCCAGACTAGCGGGGGATCAAGAGACCCAGTACTTC.

This clone was recorded once. The chain is built from TRBV7-8 and TRBJ2-7; D is possibly TRBD1 (6 bases). The CDR3 extends over 15 amino acids. The V gene lost 1 base and the J gene lost 3 bases, with 13 bases spanning the gap. Germline V gene sequence: CDR1 SGHVS, CDR2 FQNEAQ. The DNA for the CDR3 is TGTGCCAGCAGCTTAGTAACAGGGCCCAACTACGAGCAGTACTTC. It encodes CASSLVTGPNYEQYF.

This clone was recorded only once. The V call is TRBV10-1, the J call TRBJ2-1, with 7 nucleotides matching TRBD1. Losses at the gene ends were 3 bases for V and 3 bases for J; bases not matched to a gene: 5. The CDR3 is made up of 15 amino acids. The V gene's germline CDR1 is WNHNN and CDR2 SYGVQD (reference sequence). The CDR3, as DNA: TGCGCCAGCAGTGAAGGGGGCGAGAACTACAATGAGCAGTTCTTC. As protein: CASSEGGENYNEQFF.

This chain uses TRBV7-9 with TRBJ2-3; unclear D gene. CDR1 is SEHNR, CDR2 FQNEAQ, per germline (reference sequence). There are 17 residues in the CDR3. V lost 1 base, J lost 0 bases, and 14 bases lay in between. This CDR3 reads CASSLGSGGESTDTQYF. The CDR3 DNA follows: TGTGCCAGCAGCTTAGGGAGTGGCGGAGAAAGCACAGATACGCAGTATTTT.

This clone was counted a single time. J is TRBJ2-7 and V is TRBV27; 9 bases agree with TRBD2. The CDR3 is 16 residues long. In germline, CDR1 is MNHEY, CDR2 SMNVEV (reference sequence). The trim removed 8 bases at V and 4 bases at J, leaving 15 bases unmatched. This CDR3 is CASGRVRLAGIYEQYF. CDR3 nucleotide sequence: TGTGCCAGCGGAAGAGTGAGGCTAGCGGGGATATACGAGCAGTACTTC.

This clone came up many times. This chain joins TRBV2 and TRBJ2-6; 8 nucleotides align to TRBD1. The CDR3 length is 15 residues. With 4 bases clipped from V and 4 bases from J, the junction kept 3 bases outside the gene matches. Germline V gene data show CDR1 as SNHLY and CDR2 as FYNNEI. The CDR3: CASSGDRLGANVLTF. The CDR3 nucleotides read TGTGCCAGCAGTGGGGACAGGTTGGGGGCCAACGTCCTGACTTTC.

J is TRBJ2-2 and V is TRBV4-2, with 8 bases matching TRBD2. Germline V gene sequence: CDR1 LGHNA, CDR2 YNFKEQ. The length of the CDR3 is 16 residues. The J segment lost 5 bases and the V segment lost 0 bases, leaving 5 bases of the junction unmatched. CDR3 DNA: TGTGCCAGCAGCCAAGAATCGGGAGGGGCAACCGGGGAGCTGTTTTTT. Translated: CASSQESGGATGELFF.

The V and J genes are TRBV28 and TRBJ2-7; 10 nucleotides agree with TRBD2. In germline, CDR1 is MDHEN, CDR2 SYDVKM. The CDR3 is 15 residues long. The junction had 7 bases not matched to a gene; V was cut back by 6 bases and J by 2 bases. The CDR3 is CASRLAGGLAYEQYF. The CDR3 DNA follows: TGTGCCAGCAGGTTAGCGGGGGGTCTTGCCTACGAGCAGTACTTC. Complete variable domain (other parts from reference TRBV28 and TRBJ2-7): DVKVTQSSRYLVKRTGEKVFLECVQDMDHENMFWYRQDPGLGLRLIYFSYDVKMKEKGDIPEGYSVSREKKERFSLILESASTNQTSMYLCASRLAGGLAYEQYFGPGTRLTVT.

The J gene is TRBJ2-1, the V gene TRBV5-1; D is uncertain. The CDR3 is made up of 15 amino acids. Germline V gene sequence: CDR1 SGHRS, CDR2 YFSETQ. V was clipped by 1 base and J by 3 bases, with 11 bases between them. Here the CDR3 DNA reads TGCGCCAGCAGCTTGATTCAACTGAACTACAATGAGCAGTTCTTC. Encoded protein: CASSLIQLNYNEQFF. Combining the CDR3 with reference TRBV5-1 and TRBJ2-1 gives the whole variable domain KAGVTQTPRYLIKTRGQQVTLSCSPISGHRSVSWYQQTPGQGLQFLFEYFSETQRNKGNFPGRFSGRQFSNSRSEMNVSTLELGDSALYLCASSLIQLNYNEQFFGPGTRLTVL.

The V gene is TRBV9, the J gene TRBJ2-1, with 12 bases lining up with TRBD2. Germline V lookup: CDR1 SGDLS, CDR2 YYNGEE. The V gene end was trimmed by 3 bases and the J gene end by 9 bases; junction bases not matched to a gene: 4. The CDR3 contains 14 residues. CDR3 sequence: CASSGRLAGAEQFF. The DNA of the CDR3 is TGTGCCAGCAGCGGCCGACTAGCGGGAGCTGAGCAGTTCTTC.

On this clone itself: A junction boundary mismatches the germline segment, possibly from a read error. This chain joins TRBV6-5 and TRBJ1-4; the D is unclear. CDR1 is MNHEY and CDR2 is SVGAGI in the germline V gene. The CDR3 loop spans 14 amino acids. The CDR3 reads CASSSTSTNEKPFF. In nucleotides, the CDR3 is TGTGCCAGCAGTTCTACCTCAACTAATGAAAAACCGTTTTTT.

The chain is built from TRBV4-3 and TRBJ2-7; D gene uncertain. CDR1 is LGHNA and CDR2 is YSLEER in the germline V gene. The CDR3 covers 14 residues. V was trimmed by 0 bases and J by 0 bases, leaving 6 bases between them. CDR3 sequence (DNA): TGCGCCAGCAGCCAAGACTTGAGCTCCTACGAGCAGTACTTC. This sequence encodes CASSQDLSSYEQYF.

This clone was recorded only once. The V gene is TRBV21-1, the J gene TRBJ1-2; the tabulated D call, TRBD1, remains unverified against the DNA. TRBV21-1 is a pseudogene locus. The CDR3 consists of 17 residues. CDR3 amino acids: CASSSPGQGPACYGYTF. The CDR3 DNA reads TGTGCCAGCAGCAGTCCGGGACAGGGGCCAGCCTGCTATGGCTACACCTTC.

The chain links TRBV19 to TRBJ1-1; TRBD1 matches 7 bases. This CDR3 spans 13 amino acids. V was pared by 4 bases and J by 11 bases, with 10 bases of the junction left unmatched. The V gene's germline CDR1 is LNHDA and CDR2 SQIVND (reference sequence). The DNA of the CDR3 is TGTGCCAGTAGTAGGACCCGACAGGGTGACGCTTTCTTT. It encodes CASSRTRQGDAFF.

V is TRBV7-2 and J is TRBJ2-5; the D gene is possibly TRBD2 (5 bases). The CDR3 runs to 12 residues. V lost 7 bases to trimming and J lost 4 bases, with 10 bases between them. Per germline, CDR1 SGHTA and CDR2 FQGNSA. The CDR3 region is CASTPGRETQYF. CDR3 DNA: TGTGCCAGCACCCCGGGGAGAGAGACCCAGTACTTC.

The rearrangement joins TRBV30 to TRBJ1-3, with TRBD1 identical over 8 bases. CDR1 GTSNPN and CDR2 SVGIG come from the germline V gene (reference sequence). This CDR3 comprises 15 residues. The V segment lost 2 bases and the J segment 2 bases; nucleotides outside the gene matches: 5. The CDR3 protein is CAWSNRGLTGNTIYF. DNA of the CDR3: TGTGCCTGGAGTAACAGGGGGTTGACTGGAAACACCATATATTTT.

The chain combines TRBV4-3 with TRBJ1-1; 7 nucleotides align to TRBD1. The junction had 3 bases not matched to a gene; V was cut back by 0 bases and J by 2 bases. Germline V gene data show CDR1 as LGHNA and CDR2 as YSLEER. This CDR3 spans 15 amino acids. CDR3 residues: CASSQEAGGNTEAFF. CDR3 sequence (DNA): TGCGCCAGCAGCCAAGAAGCAGGGGGTAACACTGAAGCTTTCTTT.

The table lists this clone with a count of one. The chain combines TRBV5-1 with TRBJ2-6; 9 nucleotides match TRBD1. From germline, CDR1 is SGHRS and CDR2 YFSETQ. The CDR3 is 18 amino acids. Trimming removed 7 bases from V and 0 bases from J; junction bases left unmatched: 11. The CDR3 region is CASRGFGTGSSGANVLTF. The CDR3 coding sequence is TGCGCCAGCCGCGGCTTTGGGACAGGGAGCTCTGGGGCCAACGTCCTGACTTTC. Full variable domain (missing parts from reference TRBV5-1 and TRBJ2-6): KAGVTQTPRYLIKTRGQQVTLSCSPISGHRSVSWYQQTPGQGLQFLFEYFSETQRNKGNFPGRFSGRQFSNSRSEMNVSTLELGDSALYLCASRGFGTGSSGANVLTFGAGSRLTVL.

This clone has just one count. The chain has TRBV6-1 and TRBJ1-6; TRBD1 might be the D (6 bases). The CDR3 has 13 residues. Germline assignment: CDR1 MNHNS and CDR2 SASEGT. Trimming pared 7 bases from V and 8 bases from J, leaving 12 bases between. The CDR3: CASKQGNDSPLHF. The CDR3 nucleotides read TGTGCCAGCAAACAGGGTAACGATTCACCCCTCCACTTT.

This clone came up once. The final CDR3 position lacks the conserved phenylalanine or tryptophan, pointing to a likely read error. CDR3 coding DNA: TGTGCCAGCAGCTGGACAGGGGAGTTCTATGGCTACACCGTC. As protein: CASSWTGEFYGYTV. The J gene is TRBJ1-2, the V gene TRBV5-4; 9 positions match TRBD1. The CDR3 totals 14 residues. Trimming at V came to 3 bases and at J to 4 bases, leaving 4 bases not matched to a gene. Germline CDR1 and CDR2: SGHNT and YYREEE (reference sequence).

This sequence joins TRBV11-2 and TRBJ2-3, with D possibly matching TRBD1 (5 bases). The CDR3 has 14 amino acids. Trimming cost V 2 bases and J 2 bases, with 8 bases left between them. Germline CDR1 is SGHAT and CDR2 is FQNNGV. The CDR3, as DNA: TGTGCCAGCAGCTTACAGGGAAACACAGATACGCAGTATTTT. As protein: CASSLQGNTDTQYF.

The chain joins TRBV20-1 to TRBJ2-5; a weak D match, TRBD2 (5 bases). Germline lookup yields CDR1 DFQATT and CDR2 SNEGSKA (reference sequence). The CDR3 sequence is 10 residues long. Trimming removed 8 bases from V and 1 base from J, with 5 bases in between. The CDR3 nucleotides are TGCAGTAGCGGCCAAGAGACCCAGTACTTC. It translates to CSSGQETQYF.